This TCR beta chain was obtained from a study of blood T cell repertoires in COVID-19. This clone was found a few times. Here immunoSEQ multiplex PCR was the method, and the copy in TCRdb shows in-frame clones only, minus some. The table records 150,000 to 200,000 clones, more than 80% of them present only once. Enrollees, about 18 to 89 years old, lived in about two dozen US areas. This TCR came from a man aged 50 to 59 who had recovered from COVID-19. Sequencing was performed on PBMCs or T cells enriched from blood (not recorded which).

In DNA form, the CDR3 reads TGTGCCAGCAGCGCTGGCGGGGAGGAAAAACTGTTTTTT. Translating gives CASSAGGEEKLFF. This chain connects TRBV7-6 to TRBJ1-4; the D is unclear. This CDR3 comprises 13 residues. CDR1 is SGHVS, CDR2 FNYEAQ, per germline. V gave up 5 bases and J gave up 8 bases, with 12 bases separating them.